The source of this T cell receptor beta chain is a study of T cell clones after liver transplantation (dated by TCRdb to between 2019 and 2020). Looking at the study overall: Samples were obtained from ITN030ST, a randomized trial in which withdrawal of immunosuppression was attempted within 2 years of liver transplantation. The studied cohort comprised 8 liver transplant recipients, 3 classified as tolerant and 5 as non-tolerant. No induction therapy was given to the subjects, and standard immunosuppression was administered until randomization at 12-24 months post-transplant. Tolerance was defined as complete withdrawal of immunosuppression for at least one year without a rise in liver enzymes beyond twice the upper limit of normal. Blood samples were collected pre-transplant, pre-randomization before withdrawal, and post-randomization after either full withdrawal or failed withdrawal. After a pre-transplant mixed lymphocyte reaction, TCRbeta sequencing was used to pinpoint donor-reactive T cell clones, which were subsequently tracked in post-transplant blood. As an antigen-independent comparator for the donor-reactive sequences, third party-reactive TCRbeta sequences from pre-transplant MLRs were identified as well. Three of the eight recipients were HCV-positive; the others were transplanted for non-autoimmune, non-viral indications. General study outcomes and caveats: Conclusions were preliminary, limited by small, heterogeneous patient numbers and non-standardized post-transplant time points. Because no allograft tissue specimens were available, donor-reactive T cells may have migrated into the graft instead of being deleted. The decline in donor-reactive sequences exceeded the decline in third party-reactive sequences, suggesting partial antigen-specific deletion that was unrelated to withdrawal success. In 5 of 8 subjects, circulating donor-reactive CD4 TCRbeta sequences decreased significantly after transplant, regardless of tolerance or HCV status. In two subjects, low numbers of available donor cells limited the measurable donor-reactive repertoire. When repertoire turnover was accounted for, significantly reduced detection of donor-reactive sequences was found in 7 of 8 subjects for CD4 and in 8 of 8 subjects for CD8.

V loses 3 bases at its end and J loses 2 bases; junction bases beyond the gene matches: 6. The germline V gene specifies SGDLS as CDR1 and YYNGEE as CDR2. There are 17 amino acids in the CDR3, from cysteine to phenylalanine inclusive. Only the CDR3 DNA stays, 51 bases, in frame from base 1. Thawed unstimulated PBMCs were stained for CD3, CD4 and CD8 and FACS-sorted into CD3+CD4+ and CD3+CD8+ populations. All 8 studied subjects were randomized to withdrawal of immunosuppression. The Qiagen DNeasy Blood and Tissue Kit was used for isolation of genomic DNA. Frozen genomic DNA underwent high-throughput TCRbeta CDR3 sequencing by immunoSEQ, including PCR amplification, mapping, bias correction and internal controls. As for the authors' bioinformatics: Productive rearrangements were kept, and unique TCRbeta sequences were defined by CDR3 nucleotide sequence plus V and J gene. For classification of a sequence as donor-reactive, at least 5-fold expansion in CFSE-low cells relative to unstimulated pre-transplant cells and a frequency of at least 0.01% were required. Minimum frequency thresholds were set for each subject based on the unstimulated sample with the lowest template count, ensuring at least 90% detection power. Jensen-Shannon divergence between the top 1000 TCRbeta sequences after and before transplant was used to measure repertoire turnover. Changes in detection of donor-reactive sequences were assessed with two-sided Fisher's exact tests. In TCRdb, the immuneACCESS table is reduced to in-frame sequences with V and J assigned. These tables do not hold every clone; where another copy was compared, an unresolved V gene accounts for under half, and the others remain unexplained. That table supplies the V and J calls and clone size; D and trimming were determined from the DNA. Counted in this sample were tens of thousands of clones; under 90% of them appeared once. Clones ranked in the top ten supply roughly 0.87% of the sample.

Turning to this clone: Its binding antigen is unknown. There are no base qualities to consult, and no much larger clone falls within one base.

The origin of this receptor is a human patient who received a liver transplant. Following transplantation, T cells from the graft donor may be among those present. The rearranged chain carries TRBV9 and TRBJ2-1; 12 nucleotides in the junction match TRBD2. Source: CD4+ T cells from blood, taken 12 months after liver transplant. In nucleotides, the sequence is TGTGCCAGCAGCGCCCGAGGACTAGCGGGGACCTACAATGAGCAGTTCTTC. This translates into CASSARGLAGTYNEQFF.